The 7 T cell receptor beta chains below were found in one sample sequenced in a study of cytomegalovirus exposure and HLA in healthy donors. Use of 60 Vbeta and 13 Jbeta primers characterized the PCR. Profiling relied on immunoSEQ multiplex PCR, and the TCRdb table lists in-frame clones only, not all of them. The table has 150,000 to 180,000 clones, about 80% seen once. The sequenced sample consisted of PBMCs. Receptor source: a man aged 30 to 39 in good health and CMV-seropositive.

The chain is built from TRBV14 and TRBJ2-7, with a weak D call TRBD1 (5 bases). CDR1 and CDR2 (germline): SGHDN, FVKESK. Trimming left V 1 base short and J 4 bases short, with 11 bases between. The CDR3 loop spans 14 amino acids. Here the CDR3 DNA reads TGTGCCAGCAGCCAAGCGAGACAGCGATACGAGCAGTACTTC. This sequence encodes CASSQARQRYEQYF.

The chain is built from TRBV6-1 and TRBJ1-5; 8 positions match TRBD1. Germline trimming cut 1 base from V and 5 bases from J; bases unmatched to any gene: 4. The CDR3 runs to 15 residues. Germline V lookup: CDR1 MNHNS, CDR2 SASEGT. The DNA for the CDR3 is TGTGCCAGCAGTGAAGAGAGGGACAGGTATCAGCCCCAGCATTTT. Amino acids: CASSEERDRYQPQHF.

The rearrangement uses TRBV15 and TRBJ2-3, with D unclear. V lost 0 bases to trimming and J lost 1 base, with 14 bases between them. The V gene's germline CDR1 is LNHNV and CDR2 YYDKDF (reference sequence). The CDR3 sequence is 17 residues long. This chain's CDR3 is CATSRDPGGFRTDTQYF. CDR3 nucleotide sequence: TGTGCCACCAGCAGAGATCCTGGCGGATTTCGCACAGATACGCAGTATTTT.

The chain carries TRBV27 and TRBJ2-3, with 8 bases lining up with TRBD2. Trimming at V came to 2 bases and at J to 6 bases, leaving 7 bases not matched to a gene. CDR3 size: 15 residues. The V gene's germline CDR1 is MNHEY and CDR2 SMNVEV (reference sequence). The CDR3 nucleotides read TGTGCCAGCAGTTTAGGAGCGGGAGAGGGTGATACGCAGTATTTT. Its translation is CASSLGAGEGDTQYF.

This chain uses TRBV4-1 with TRBJ2-1; D perhaps matches TRBD2 (5 bases). CDR3 length equals 15 residues. The germline gives CDR1 MGHRA, CDR2 YSYEKL. Deletions cut 0 bases from V and 3 bases from J, with 9 bases between. CDR3 in amino acids: CASSQDPADYNEQFF. The CDR3 DNA follows: TGCGCCAGCAGCCAAGACCCAGCGGACTACAATGAGCAGTTCTTC.

This chain joins TRBV2 and TRBJ2-7; D not resolved. Germline V CDR1 and CDR2: SNHLY, FYNNEI. The ends were cut back, 0 bases at V and 4 bases at J, with 7 bases in the middle. This CDR3 has 13 residues. In DNA, the CDR3 is TGTGCCAGCAGTGAAGCCAGGATATACGAGCAGTACTTC. Its translation: CASSEARIYEQYF. The full variable domain, its missing parts supplied by reference TRBV2 and TRBJ2-7, is EPEVTQTPSHQVTQMGQEVILRCVPISNHLYFYWYRQILGQKVEFLVSFYNNEISEKSEIFDDQFSVERPDGSNFTLKIRSTKLEDSAMYFCASSEARIYEQYFGPGTRLTVT.

This clone was recorded a few times. This sample also contains other DNA sequences that code for the same CDR3. V usage is TRBV27 and J usage is TRBJ1-4, with TRBD1 identical over 7 bases. The CDR3 spans 14 residues. Germline trimming cut 6 bases from V and 8 bases from J; bases unmatched to any gene: 9. Germline CDR1 reads MNHEY; CDR2 reads SMNVEV (reference sequence). The CDR3 region is CASSLGAGGEKLFF. CDR3 sequence (DNA): TGTGCCAGCAGCCTGGGGGCAGGGGGGGAAAAACTGTTTTTT. The full variable domain, rest sourced from reference TRBV27 and TRBJ1-4, is EAQVTQNPRYLITVTGKKLTVTCSQNMNHEYMSWYRQDPGLGLRQIYYSMNVEVTDKGDVPEGYKVSRKEKRNFPLILESPSPNQTSLYFCASSLGAGGEKLFFGSGTQLSVL.